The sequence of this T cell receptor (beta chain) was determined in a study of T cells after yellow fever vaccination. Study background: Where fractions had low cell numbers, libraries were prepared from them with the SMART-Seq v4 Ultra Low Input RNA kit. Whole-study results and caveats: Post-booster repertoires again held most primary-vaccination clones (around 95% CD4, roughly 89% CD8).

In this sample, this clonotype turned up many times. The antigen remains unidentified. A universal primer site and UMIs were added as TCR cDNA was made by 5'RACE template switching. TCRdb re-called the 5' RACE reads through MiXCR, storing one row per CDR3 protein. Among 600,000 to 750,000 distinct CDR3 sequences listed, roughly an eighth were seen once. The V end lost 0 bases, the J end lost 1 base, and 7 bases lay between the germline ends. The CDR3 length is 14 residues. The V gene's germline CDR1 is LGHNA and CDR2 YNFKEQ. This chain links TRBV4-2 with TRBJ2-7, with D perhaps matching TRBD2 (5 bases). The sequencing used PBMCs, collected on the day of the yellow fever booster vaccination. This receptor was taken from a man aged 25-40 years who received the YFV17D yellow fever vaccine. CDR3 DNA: TGTGCCAGCAGCCAAGAACCGGGGTCCTACGAGCAGTACTTC. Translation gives CASSQEPGSYEQYF.